This T cell receptor beta chain emerged from a study of beta chain features in type 1 diabetes. Study observations and caveats: The analysis here could not establish whether HLA type shapes TCRB rearrangement. In all four CD4+ subsets, TCRB CDR3 length was significantly, moderately reduced in type 1 diabetes. Whatever favoring of shorter templates PCR might show would apply equally to patients and controls.

The authors reverse transcribed all of the isolated RNA, so sequencing captured expressed TCRB transcripts. Only in-frame clones appear in the TCRdb table, and some are missing; sequencing was by immunoSEQ multiplex PCR. The data show around 650,000 clones, approximately 13% seen once. Purities over 98% were achieved in all sorted populations. V was trimmed by 1 base and J by 0 bases, leaving 13 bases between them. Per the germline V gene, CDR1 is LNHDA and CDR2 is SQIVND (reference sequence). CDR3 length equals 16 residues. As to this clone: Its antigen remains unknown.

The TCR comes from a man aged 25 to 40 with type 1 diabetes. The chain recombines TRBV19 with TRBJ2-7; D is undetermined. Sequenced material: naive CD4+ T cells from blood. DNA of the CDR3: TGTGCCAGTAGTATAGGGGCATTGGGCAGCTCCTACGAGCAGTACTTC. Amino acids: CASSIGALGSSYEQYF.